These T cell receptor beta chains were read from a single sample in a study of shared clonotypes between healthy human individuals. The method was immunoSEQ multiplex PCR; TCRdb's version includes in-frame clones alone and lacks a portion of them. In the table there are a few million clones, 85% to 95% of which are singletons. Sequenced input: naive CD8+ T cells from PBMCs. Source of these receptors: a man younger than 35 in good health. Some clones in this sample may be carry-over from other donors' samples. Both conserved end residues are part of each CDR3. The D gene is left open where the match is weak.

TRBV5-1	TRBJ2-7	TRBD1	CASSYLVDRDRDEQYF
TRBV30	TRBJ1-1	TRBD1	CAWSETGGLTEAFF
TRBV27	TRBJ2-1	-	CASSTLLGPNEQFF
TRBV5-8	TRBJ1-1	-	CASRALKGTEAFF
TRBV5-1	TRBJ1-2	-	CASSTLLRADGYTF
TRBV11-2	TRBJ1-2	-	CASGPGNSPLYGYTF
TRBV7-9	TRBJ2-1	TRBD2	CASSVTSGRYNEQFF
TRBV7-9	TRBJ2-7	TRBD2	CASSSNLGGGTYEQYF
TRBV7-9	TRBJ2-1	-	CASSGLVDNYNEQFF
TRBV19	TRBJ1-2	-	CASSTRTRGGAYGYTF
TRBV9	TRBJ1-1	-	CASSVATTDEAFF
TRBV10-3	TRBJ2-7	-	CAISSSVSSYEQYF
TRBV6-5	TRBJ2-2	-	CASSYGIGELFF
TRBV29-1	TRBJ1-2	TRBD1	CSVVPRQGSYGYTF
TRBV28	TRBJ2-3	-	CASSPKDTQYF
TRBV19	TRBJ1-5	-	CASSIWGVGNQPQHF
TRBV27	TRBJ2-3	TRBD2	CASSSSTNLAGGFPTHRDTQYF
TRBV27	TRBJ2-2	-	CASSSRDPITGELFF
TRBV7-8	TRBJ2-5	-	CASSFTATAYQETQYF
TRBV27	TRBJ1-1	-	CASSLKGGGIEAFF
TRBV9	TRBJ2-5	-	CASGPTDPGETQYF
TRBV18	TRBJ2-7	-	CASSLGTYEQYF
TRBV7-6	TRBJ2-1	-	CASSLSPPGEQFF
TRBV28	TRBJ2-2	-	CASTPSGELFF
TRBV27	TRBJ2-1	-	CASSLRPWGRYEAEQFF
TRBV4-3	TRBJ2-5	-	CASSQATGYQETQYF
TRBV6-5	TRBJ2-7	-	CASSYTGGGGEQYF
TRBV11-2	TRBJ1-2	TRBD1	CASSTRTGASYGYTF
TRBV5-1	TRBJ2-1	TRBD2	CASSPSGSGRGSSYNEQFF
TRBV27	TRBJ2-5	TRBD1	CASSIGQGAARVTQYF
TRBV4-1	TRBJ2-7	-	CASSQLDSFSYEQYF
TRBV7-6	TRBJ2-5	-	CASSSRRPGETQYF
TRBV27	TRBJ2-1	-	CASSPRTNDNEQFF
TRBV7-3	TRBJ2-1	TRBD1	CASSLTRSGQGLSEQFF
TRBV7-2	TRBJ1-5	-	CASSLEFSSNQPQHF
TRBV27	TRBJ2-7	-	CASSLRGSTYEQYF
TRBV4-1	TRBJ1-2	TRBD1	CASSQRGQGPNYGYTF
TRBV5-1	TRBJ2-7	TRBD1	CASSNTRQGAVIYEQYF
TRBV6-5	TRBJ1-1	TRBD1	CASSYRTGANTEAFF
TRBV7-9	TRBJ2-3	-	CASSDLEEDTQYF
TRBV9	TRBJ2-7	TRBD2	CASSGGGTNYEQYF
TRBV2	TRBJ2-5	-	CASSLPQETQYF
TRBV4-1	TRBJ2-1	-	CASSWTLGGRAGYNEQFF